These 14 T cell receptor beta chains were sequenced from one sample in a study of shared clonotypes between healthy human individuals. Profiling relied on immunoSEQ multiplex PCR, and the TCRdb table lists in-frame clones only, not all of them. The table records about 2.1 million clones, approximately 94% of them present only once. Naive CD8 cells were CD45RO-negative, positively selected for CCR7, excluding terminally differentiated effector memory CD45RA+ cells. Input material: naive CD8+ T cells from PBMCs. Source of these receptors: a man aged 18-30 years in good health. Some clones in this sample may be carry-over from other donors' samples.

With regard to this clone: Other nucleotide sequences in the sample specify the same CDR3. This sequence joins TRBV6-5 and TRBJ2-1; D unclear. Germline CDR1 reads MNHEY; CDR2 reads SVGAGI. Trimming pared 5 bases from V and 4 bases from J, leaving 3 bases between. The CDR3 loop spans 11 amino acids. The CDR3 DNA reads TGTGCCAGCAGTCTGTACAATGAGCAGTTCTTC. Encoded protein: CASSLYNEQFF.

The V and J genes are TRBV4-1 and TRBJ1-1, with 7 bases that match TRBD1. The CDR3 covers 14 residues. V dropped 1 base and J dropped 6; count of bases not matched to a gene: 5. Germline V lookup: CDR1 MGHRA, CDR2 YSYEKL. CDR3 region: CASSQARDSSEAFF. The CDR3 bases are TGCGCCAGCAGCCAAGCCAGGGACAGCTCTGAAGCTTTCTTT.

This sequence joins TRBV11-2 and TRBJ2-7, with 10 bases matching TRBD1. The CDR3 totals 16 residues. V lost 3 bases to trimming and J lost 4 bases; unmatched junction nucleotides: 9. CDR1 is SGHAT, CDR2 FQNNGV, per germline. CDR3 bases: TGTGCCAGCAGCTTTGACAGGGGGCAAGGATGGTACGAGCAGTACTTC. Protein product: CASSFDRGQGWYEQYF.

This clone was detected a few times. This chain uses TRBV7-2 with TRBJ2-7, with TRBD2 identical over 7 bases. The junction had 14 bases not matched to a gene; V was cut back by 7 bases and J by 2 bases. From germline, CDR1 is SGHTA and CDR2 FQGNSA. The CDR3 extends over 16 amino acids. The CDR3 protein is CASTPLGGSNTYEQYF. CDR3 DNA sequence: TGTGCCAGCACTCCTTTGGGCGGGAGTAACACCTACGAGCAGTACTTC.

CDR3 in amino acids: CASSLGRAAWANYGYTF. The CDR3 DNA reads TGTGCCAGCAGCTTGGGCAGGGCGGCCTGGGCTAACTATGGCTACACCTTC. The chain has TRBV13 and TRBJ1-2; a weak D match, TRBD1 (5 bases). V dropped 3 bases and J dropped 0 bases, with 17 bases sitting between them. This CDR3 spans 17 amino acids. Germline-derived CDR1 and CDR2 are PRHDT and FYEKMQ (reference sequence).

The chain joins TRBV6-1 to TRBJ2-7; 10 bases fit TRBD1. J gave up 2 bases and V 7 bases, and 8 bases lay outside the gene matches. Germline CDR1 and CDR2: MNHNS and SASEGT. The CDR3 runs 15 residues. CDR3 sequence reads: CASTRRDRGPYEQYF. The CDR3 coding sequence is TGTGCCAGCACCAGAAGGGACAGGGGACCCTACGAGCAGTACTTC.

This rearrangement joins TRBV7-9 to TRBJ2-1; 9 nucleotides agree with TRBD2. The ends lost 6 bases at V and 3 bases at J; junction bases unmatched: 3. The V gene's germline CDR1 is SEHNR and CDR2 FQNEAQ (reference sequence). The CDR3 has 14 residues. The CDR3 sequence: CASRSSGDYNEQFF. The CDR3 nucleotides read TGTGCCAGCAGATCTAGCGGGGACTACAATGAGCAGTTCTTC. Full variable domain (missing parts from reference TRBV7-9 and TRBJ2-1): DTGVSQNPRHKITKRGQNVTFRCDPISEHNRLYWYRQTLGQGPEFLTYFQNEAQLEKSRLLSDRFSAERPKGSFSTLEIQRTEQGDSAMYLCASRSSGDYNEQFFGPGTRLTVL.

V usage is TRBV6-6 and J usage is TRBJ2-3, with 8 bases that match TRBD1. The CDR3 runs 14 residues. CDR1 is MNHNY and CDR2 is SVGAGI in the germline V gene (reference sequence). The junction had 9 bases not matched to a gene; V was cut back by 8 bases and J by 5 bases. The CDR3 protein is CASGSRTGKDTQYF. The CDR3 DNA reads TGTGCCAGCGGGAGCCGGACAGGGAAAGATACGCAGTATTTT.

The CDR3 nucleotides read TGTGCCAGCAGCCCCCGGCGTGGGACAGGGTTTAAAGATACGCAGTATTTT. This gives the protein CASSPRRGTGFKDTQYF. The chain recombines TRBV7-2 with TRBJ2-3, with TRBD1 identical over 9 bases. The CDR3 loop spans 17 amino acids. The trim removed 5 bases at V and 5 bases at J, leaving 14 bases unmatched. Germline V gene data show CDR1 as SGHTA and CDR2 as FQGNSA.

The count of this clone is one. The chain joins TRBV5-8 to TRBJ2-7; D might be TRBD2 (6 bases). The CDR3 consists of 15 residues. Germline V gives CDR1 SGHTS, CDR2 YDEGEE. V was trimmed by 1 base and J by 4 bases, leaving 15 bases between them. For the CDR3, the DNA is TGTGCCAGCAGCTTGTTATCAGGGAGGTGGTACGAGCAGTACTTC. It translates to CASSLLSGRWYEQYF.

The chain combines TRBV7-9 with TRBJ1-5; no definite D call. Germline V gives CDR1 SEHNR, CDR2 FQNEAQ (reference sequence). The CDR3 consists of 15 residues. With 1 base removed from V and 7 bases from J, the gap between germline ends came to 14 bases. CDR3 in DNA: TGTGCCAGCAGCTTAGGTGAGACCGAGCGCCAGCCCCAGCATTTT. It translates to CASSLGETERQPQHF.

A single count supports this clone. The chain uses TRBV27 and TRBJ2-1, with 7 nucleotides matching TRBD2. Germline CDR1 MNHEY, CDR2 SMNVEV (reference sequence). V gave up 3 bases and J gave up 7 bases; unmatched junction bases: 9. There are 15 residues in the CDR3. The CDR3 sequence is CASSLAGVLGNEQFF. The CDR3 DNA follows: TGTGCCAGCAGTTTGGCGGGAGTTCTCGGAAATGAGCAGTTCTTC.

This chain uses TRBV27 with TRBJ1-2; D is unclear. Trimming pared 6 bases from V and 8 bases from J, leaving 16 bases between. Germline V gene lookup returns CDR1 MNHEY and CDR2 SMNVEV (reference sequence). This CDR3 contains 13 residues. The CDR3 DNA reads TGTGCCAGCAGCCCACTCGTATCTTGGGGCTACACCTTC. As protein: CASSPLVSWGYTF.

The V call is TRBV7-8, the J call TRBJ2-1; 8 bases agree with TRBD2. Germline V CDR1 and CDR2: SGHVS, FQNEAQ. The CDR3 loop spans 16 amino acids. With 0 bases clipped from V and 10 bases from J, the junction kept 11 bases outside the gene matches. This CDR3 reads CASSLAGTRLEGEQFF. The CDR3 DNA follows: TGTGCCAGCAGCTTAGCGGGGACTAGGCTTGAGGGGGAGCAGTTCTTC.